This TCR beta chain was sequenced for a study of a mutant IDH1 vaccine in newly diagnosed glioma. About the study: Vaccination started 4-6 weeks after radiotherapy alone, or with temozolomide cycles. Former treatment meant radiotherapy, temozolomide, or both; the majority had gotten both.

Assay used: immunoSEQ multiplex PCR; TCRdb lists only in-frame clones, some missing. The data hold roughly 130,000 clones, with roughly 75% observed a single time. Noted time point: week 11, during vaccination. In every dose of vaccine, 300 ug of mutant IDH1 20-mer peptide was given alongside topical imiquimod. Germline V CDR1 and CDR2: MDHEN, SYDVKM. This CDR3 is built from 11 residues. Trimming removed 7 bases from V and 8 bases from J, with 10 bases in between. With regard to this clone: Its matching antigen is unknown.

Broader study findings: Pseudoprogression apparently tracked independently of changes in top peripheral T cell clonotypes.

The receptor was derived from a man aged 35 to 55 with glioma. The sample in question was PBMCs, obtained from a glioma patient whose treatment included an IDH1 peptide vaccine. V and J are TRBV28 and TRBJ2-3; tentatively, D is TRBD1 or TRBD2 (5 bases each). The CDR3, as DNA: TGTGCCAGCACGGGGCAAACTACGCAGTATTTT. Residues: CASTGQTTQYF.